This is a list of T cell receptor beta chains from one sample in a study of cytomegalovirus exposure and HLA in healthy donors. Measured with immunoSEQ multiplex PCR; TCRdb has only the in-frame clones, and not every one. The sample has approximately 150,000 clones, 85% seen once. Sequencing was done on a sample of PBMCs. The receptors come from a man in his thirties or forties in good health and CMV-seropositive. The CDR3 runs from the conserved cysteine through the conserved F or W. A D gene is named only where the DNA matches it firmly. Not all rows give a size; the values are once, few, many and, for expanded clones, a class.

>15|TRBV7-6|TRBD1|TRBJ2-7|NA
TGTGCCAGCAGCTTAGGGCAGGGGGCGTTCTACGAGCAGTACTTC
CASSLGQGAFYEQYF
>15|TRBV5-6|TRBD2|TRBJ2-3|once
TGTGCCAGCAGCTCCCGGGGGGGGGCCACAGATACGCAGTATTTT
CASSSRGGATDTQYF
>14|TRBV5-6|NA|TRBJ2-3|NA
TGTGCCAGCAGCTCCGACATGCAATCAGATACGCAGTATTTT
CASSSDMQSDTQYF
>13|TRBV4-1|NA|TRBJ2-3|few
TGCGCCAGCAGCCAAGTAGCGGCAGATACGCAGTATTTT
CASSQVAADTQYF
>16|TRBV7-9|TRBD1|TRBJ1-4|NA
TGTGCCAGCAGCTTAGCCGGGACAGGGGCTACTGAAAAACTGTTTTTT
CASSLAGTGATEKLFF
>16|TRBV9|NA|TRBJ2-3|NA
TGTGCCAGCAGCGTAGAAGCAGGGTATAGCACAGATACGCAGTATTTT
CASSVEAGYSTDTQYF
>16|TRBV7-9|TRBD2|TRBJ2-5|NA
TGTGCCAGCAGCTTAGCACGGGAGGAGTACCAAGAGACCCAGTACTTC
CASSLAREEYQETQYF
>14|TRBV7-9|NA|TRBJ1-6|NA
TGTGCCAGCAGCGGGAGCTCCTATAATTCACCCCTCCACTTT
CASSGSSYNSPLHF
>18|TRBV7-9|NA|TRBJ1-3|NA
TGTGCCAGCAGCTTCAGACAGACCCATATAGGATCTGGAAACACCATATATTTT
CASSFRQTHIGSGNTIYF
>19|TRBV9|TRBD1|TRBJ2-4|few
TGTGCCAGCAGCGTAGACGGCAGGGGGCATTCAGGGGCCAAAAACATTCAGTACTTC
CASSVDGRGHSGAKNIQYF
>12|TRBV5-6|NA|TRBJ1-2|NA
TGTGCCAGCAGCTTTGGGACAAATGGCTACACCTTC
CASSFGTNGYTF
>16|TRBV6-1|TRBD1|TRBJ1-5|NA
TGTGCCAGCAGTGCGACCGGGACAGGGGGAAATCAGCCCCAGCATTTT
CASSATGTGGNQPQHF
>13|TRBV2|TRBD1|TRBJ1-1|NA
TGTGCCAGCAGTCAGACAGGGGTTACTGAAGCTTTCTTT
CASSQTGVTEAFF
>16|TRBV7-8|TRBD1|TRBJ1-6|few
TGTGCCAGCAGCACCGCAAGACAGGGGAGGAATTCACCCCTCCACTTT
CASSTARQGRNSPLHF
>15|TRBV19|TRBD2|TRBJ2-7|few
TGTGCCAGTAGCTTGACTAGCGGGGGATCCTACGAGCAGTACTTC
CASSLTSGGSYEQYF
>13|TRBV6-5|NA|TRBJ1-1|NA
TGTGCCAGCAGTCCCCCCCGTGCCGGTGAAGCTTTCTTT
CASSPPRAGEAFF
>14|TRBV5-1|TRBD1|TRBJ1-5|NA
TGCGCCAGCAGCCCGACAGGGCCTAATCAGCCCCAGCATTTT
CASSPTGPNQPQHF
>15|TRBV6-5|NA|TRBJ2-1|NA
TGTGCCAGCAGTTACTCGGTAGGGGCCTACAATGAGCAGTTCTTC
CASSYSVGAYNEQFF
>15|TRBV5-6|TRBD2|TRBJ2-1|NA
TGTGCCAGCAGCTTGGGTGGTAGCGGGGGGCGAGAGCAGTTCTTC
CASSLGGSGGREQFF
>17|TRBV9|TRBD1|TRBJ1-1|NA
TGTGCCAGCAGCGTAGGTAGGGCAGGGGGCCAGAACACTGAAGCTTTCTTT
CASSVGRAGGQNTEAFF
>15|TRBV9|NA|TRBJ2-3|NA
TGTGCCAGCAGCGTAGAGGGGGGGGGCACAGATACGCAGTATTTT
CASSVEGGGTDTQYF
>13|TRBV2|TRBD1|TRBJ1-2|NA
TGTGCCAGCAGTCGTACAGGGGGCACAGGCTACACCTTC
CASSRTGGTGYTF
>14|TRBV15|TRBD1|TRBJ1-2|few
TGTGCCACCGGTGACAGGGGGCAAGGGTATGGCTACACCTTC
CATGDRGQGYGYTF
>16|TRBV12-5|NA|TRBJ1-2|NA
TGTGCTAGTGGTTTGGTACAGGGATTGGGAAACTATGGCTACACCTTC
CASGLVQGLGNYGYTF
>13|TRBV6-5|TRBD1|TRBJ2-7|NA
TGTGCCAGCAGCTCCGGGACAGGGGTCGAGCAGTACTTC
CASSSGTGVEQYF
>15|TRBV19|TRBD2|TRBJ2-3|NA
TGTGCCAGTAGCCCAACTAGCGGGGAGGCAGATACGCAGTATTTT
CASSPTSGEADTQYF
>14|TRBV4-1|NA|TRBJ2-5|NA
TGCGCCAGCAGCCCCATACAGAGCCAAGAGACCCAGTACTTC
CASSPIQSQETQYF
>15|TRBV6-6|TRBD1|TRBJ1-2|NA
TGTGCCAGCAGTTACCAGACAGGGTTTTCCGATGGCTACACCTTC
CASSYQTGFSDGYTF
>14|TRBV6-1|TRBD1|TRBJ1-2|NA
TGTGCCAGCAGTGAAGCGAACAGGGGCTATGGCTACACCTTC
CASSEANRGYGYTF
>15|TRBV6-6|NA|TRBJ1-2|few
TGTGCCAGCAGACGCGGTTCTGGGAGTAACTATGGCTACACCTTC
CASRRGSGSNYGYTF
>15|TRBV19|NA|TRBJ2-2|NA
TGTGCCAGTAGCTGGGGGCTAGTTGACGCCGGGGAGCTGTTTTTT
CASSWGLVDAGELFF
>11|TRBV29-1|NA|TRBJ2-1|NA
TGCAGCGTTCCACGACTGGGTGAGCAGTTCTTC
CSVPRLGEQFF
>15|TRBV19|NA|TRBJ2-6|NA
TGTGCCAGTAGTTCCACAGGGTCTGGGGCCAACGTCCTGACTTTC
CASSSTGSGANVLTF
>13|TRBV12-5|NA|TRBJ2-7|once
TGTGCTAGTGGTTTGAGGCCAGGGGTTGAGCAGTACTTC
CASGLRPGVEQYF
>14|TRBV10-3|TRBD1|TRBJ1-1|NA
TGTGCCATCAGTGTAACGGACAGGGGGCCTGAAGCTTTCTTT
CAISVTDRGPEAFF
>15|TRBV11-3|TRBD2|TRBJ2-3|few
TGTGCCAGCAGCCCGGGCGGGGGGGAGGCAGATACGCAGTATTTT
CASSPGGGEADTQYF
>15|TRBV28|NA|TRBJ1-2|NA
TGTGCCAGCAGTCCCCAGTGGGGGGACCGTTGGGGCTACACCTTC
CASSPQWGDRWGYTF
>15|TRBV9|TRBD1|TRBJ1-2|NA
TGTGCCAGCAGCCCCAGACAGGGGACTAACTATGGCTACACCTTC
CASSPRQGTNYGYTF
>14|TRBV30|NA|TRBJ2-7|NA
TGTGCCTGGAGTGGCGATTGGAGTATCTACGAGCAGTACTTC
CAWSGDWSIYEQYF
>16|TRBV11-2|NA|TRBJ1-5|NA
TGTGCCAGCAGCTTAAACGAGCCCCCGGGTGATCAGCCCCAGCATTTT
CASSLNEPPGDQPQHF
>13|TRBV19|TRBD1|TRBJ2-5|NA
TGTGCCAGTAGTATAGGACAGGGGGAGACCCAGTACTTC
CASSIGQGETQYF
>14|TRBV13|NA|TRBJ2-3|NA
TGTGCCAGCAATGGTCAGGCGAGCACAGATACGCAGTATTTT
CASNGQASTDTQYF
>15|TRBV5-1|TRBD2|TRBJ2-5|NA
TGCGCCAGCAGCGGGAAGGGGACTAGTCAAGAGACCCAGTACTTC
CASSGKGTSQETQYF
>16|TRBV4-3|TRBD1|TRBJ1-2|NA
TGCGCCAGCAGCCAAGATCTTCCGACAGGGAACTATGGCTACACCTTC
CASSQDLPTGNYGYTF
>15|TRBV19|TRBD1|TRBJ1-3|once
TGTGCCAGTAGTCCTTGGACAGGGGGTGGGAACACCATATATTTT
CASSPWTGGGNTIYF
>15|TRBV6-6|NA|TRBJ1-3|NA
TGTGCCAGCAGTTACAATTTGGGCGGGGGAAACACCATATATTTT
CASSYNLGGGNTIYF
>16|TRBV9|TRBD2|TRBJ2-7|NA
TGTGCCAGCAGCACGGGACTAGCGGGGGGAACCTACGAGCAGTACTTC
CASSTGLAGGTYEQYF
>14|TRBV7-2|NA|TRBJ1-2|NA
TGTGCCAGCAGCTTAGCAGCCAAATCCTATGGCTACACCTTC
CASSLAAKSYGYTF
>13|TRBV5-1|NA|TRBJ2-5|NA
TGCGCCAGCAGCTTTAGCGTCGGGGAGACCCAGTACTTC
CASSFSVGETQYF